The sequence of this T cell receptor (beta chain) was determined in a study of regulatory T cells in long-lasting Graves disease. Researchers made TCR beta libraries by using iRepertoire HTBI primers and running Arm-PCR on CDR3 regions. TCRdb re-derived calls from the multiplex PCR reads in MiXCR, one entry per CDR3 protein. The sample has 350,000 to 450,000 distinct CDR3 sequences; approximately 22% are singletons. Time point in this sample: persistent/refractory GD, antithyroid drugs over 5 years with positive TRAb. Researchers made the TCR library from RNA that was extracted from PBMCs. American Thyroid Association guidelines defined Graves' disease diagnosis. This clonotype was counted at least ten times. CDR3 length equals 13 residues. Trimming cost V 5 bases and J 3 bases, with 11 bases left between them. From germline, CDR1 is MNHEY and CDR2 SMNVEV (reference sequence).

The clonotype comes from a female donor with Graves disease. The sample in question was peripheral blood mononuclear cells (PBMCs), obtained when the disease was refractory, from a patient treated with antithyroid drugs. The gene calls are TRBV27 and TRBJ2-7; D is possibly TRBD1 (6 bases). The CDR3 DNA reads TGTGCCAGCAGTGGACAGAGGCACTACGAGCAGTACTTC. Protein sequence: CASSGQRHYEQYF.